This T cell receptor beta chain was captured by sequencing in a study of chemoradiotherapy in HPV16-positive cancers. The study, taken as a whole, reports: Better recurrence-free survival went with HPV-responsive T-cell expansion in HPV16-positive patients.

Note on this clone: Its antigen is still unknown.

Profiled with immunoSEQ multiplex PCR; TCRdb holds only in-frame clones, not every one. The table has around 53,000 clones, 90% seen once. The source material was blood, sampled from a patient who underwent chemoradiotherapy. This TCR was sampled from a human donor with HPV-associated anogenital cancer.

The CDR3 nucleotides are TGTGCCAGCAGCTTTGACACAGGGTTCGGCAATCAGCCCCAGCATTTT. It translates to CASSFDTGFGNQPQHF. The chain uses TRBV5-8 and TRBJ1-5; tentatively, D is TRBD1 (6 bases). CDR3 size: 16 residues. The V and J ends lost 2 bases and 2 bases respectively, with 14 bases between them. CDR1 is SGHTS and CDR2 is YDEGEE in the germline V gene. Variable domain in full (rest from reference TRBV5-8 and TRBJ1-5): EAGVTQSPTHLIKTRGQQATLRCSPISGHTSVYWYQQALGLGLQFLLWYDEGEERNRGNFPPRFSGRQFPNYSSELNVNALELEDSALYLCASSFDTGFGNQPQHFGDGTRLSIL.